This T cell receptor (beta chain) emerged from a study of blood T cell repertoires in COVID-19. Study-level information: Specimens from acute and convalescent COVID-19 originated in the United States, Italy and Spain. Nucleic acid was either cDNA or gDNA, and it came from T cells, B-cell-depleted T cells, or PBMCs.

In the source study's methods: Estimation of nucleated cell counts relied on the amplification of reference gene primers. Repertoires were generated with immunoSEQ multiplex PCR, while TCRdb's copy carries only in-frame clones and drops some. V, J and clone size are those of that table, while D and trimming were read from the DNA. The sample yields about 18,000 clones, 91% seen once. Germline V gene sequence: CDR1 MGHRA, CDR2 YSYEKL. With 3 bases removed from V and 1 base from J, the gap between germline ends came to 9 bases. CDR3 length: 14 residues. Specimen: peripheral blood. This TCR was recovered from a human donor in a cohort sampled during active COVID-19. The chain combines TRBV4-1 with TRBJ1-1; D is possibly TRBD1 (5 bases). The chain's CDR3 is CASSQGRENTEAFF. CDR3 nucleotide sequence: TGCGCCAGCAGCCAGGGCAGGGAGAACACTGAAGCTTTCTTT.